The text below deals with one TCR beta chain. The antigen remains undetermined. Clones were read by immunoSEQ multiplex PCR, and TCRdb kept only the in-frame ones, dropping some. The sample comprises around 150,000 clones, around 90% of which are singletons, and 7.5% to 10% rests with the top ten. The sample comes from a study of cytomegalovirus exposure and HLA in healthy donors. General study results and limits: First-cohort TCR clusters tended to co-occur in the approximately 110 validation repertoires, a later analysis found.

This sequence was found in a woman between 18 and 30 years old in good health and CMV-seropositive. Sequenced sample: PBMCs.

The CDR3 DNA is TGTGCCACCCATCACCAACAGGGGGCTCTCTACAATGAGCAGTTCTTC. Residues: CATHHQQGALYNEQFF. V and J are TRBV10-3 and TRBJ2-1, with TRBD1 matching 9 bases. The CDR3 has 16 residues. Germline lookup yields CDR1 ENHRY and CDR2 SYGVKD. J gave up 3 bases and V 10 bases, and 13 bases lay outside the gene matches.